This TCR beta chain was found in a study of blood T cell repertoires in COVID-19. Study at large: From T cells, B-cell-depleted T cells, or PBMCs came the material, which was cDNA or gDNA.

V was trimmed by 1 base and J by 2 bases, leaving 8 bases between them. Looked up from germline, CDR1 is SEHNR and CDR2 is FQNEAQ (reference sequence). The CDR3 length is 14 residues. Sequencing was performed with immunoSEQ multiplex PCR; in TCRdb, only in-frame clones are kept and a portion is missing. The table lists over 300,000 clones, about 90% of them singletons. This receptor was obtained from a man younger than 35 with active or convalescent COVID-19. Sequenced sample: peripheral blood. The J gene is TRBJ1-2, the V gene TRBV7-9; D might be TRBD1 (5 bases). The CDR3 region has the DNA TGTGCCAGCAGCTTAGGTAGACAGAACTATGGCTACACCTTC. It is translated as CASSLGRQNYGYTF.